The 14 T cell receptor beta chains below were found in one sample sequenced in a study of Tregs in tolerant kidney transplant recipients. Sequencing was performed with immunoSEQ multiplex PCR; in TCRdb, only in-frame clones are kept and a portion is missing. The table lists about 110,000 clones, 90% of them singletons, with approximately 0.35% in the top ten. The specimen was CD4+ T cells from blood, collected before the transplant. These receptors were taken from a human donor who received a combined kidney and bone marrow transplant.

This sequence joins TRBV11-3 and TRBJ2-1; TRBD1 might be the D (6 bases). CDR3 length equals 14 residues. Trimming left V 4 bases short and J 4 bases short, with 11 bases between. CDR1 and CDR2 from the germline V gene are SGHNT and YENEEA. CDR3 amino acids: CASSSEGVYNEQFF. CDR3 sequence (DNA): TGTGCCAGCAGCTCTGAGGGGGTGTACAATGAGCAGTTCTTC. Variable domain in full (rest from reference TRBV11-3 and TRBJ2-1): EAGVVQSPRYKIIEKKQPVAFWCNPISGHNTLYWYLQNLGQGPELLIRYENEEAVDDSQLPKDRFSAERLKGVDSTLKIQPAELGDSAVYLCASSSEGVYNEQFFGPGTRLTVL.

The gene calls are TRBV9 and TRBJ2-2, with a weak D call TRBD2 (6 bases). Trimming took 3 bases from V and 3 from J, leaving 15 bases between them. The CDR3 has 16 amino acids. Germline CDR1 is SGDLS and CDR2 is YYNGEE. CDR3 protein: CASSARLVVDTGELFF. The CDR3 DNA reads TGTGCCAGCAGCGCTCGACTAGTTGTAGACACCGGGGAGCTGTTTTTT.

J is TRBJ1-1 and V is TRBV11-3; 11 nucleotides agree with TRBD1. Per the germline V gene, CDR1 is SGHNT and CDR2 is YENEEA. Losses at the gene ends were 5 bases for V and 6 bases for J; bases not matched to a gene: 5. The CDR3 consists of 14 residues. The CDR3 reads CASSRGQGGAEAFF. CDR3 nucleotide sequence: TGTGCCAGCAGCCGGGGACAGGGGGGGGCTGAAGCTTTCTTT. Full variable domain (outside the CDR3, taken from reference TRBV11-3 and TRBJ1-1): EAGVVQSPRYKIIEKKQPVAFWCNPISGHNTLYWYLQNLGQGPELLIRYENEEAVDDSQLPKDRFSAERLKGVDSTLKIQPAELGDSAVYLCASSRGQGGAEAFFGQGTRLTVV.

The genes are TRBV6-5 and TRBJ1-1; weak D call: TRBD1 (6 bases). Trimming shortened V by 5 bases and J by 8 bases, and 18 bases separated the two germline ends. Germline CDR1 MNHEY, CDR2 SVGAGI. The length of the CDR3 is 14 residues. The CDR3: CASSTPGQRLEAFF. The CDR3 nucleotides are TGTGCCAGCAGTACCCCGGGACAAAGGCTAGAAGCTTTCTTT.

The chain employs TRBV30 and TRBJ1-2, with TRBD1 as a possible D gene (5 bases). The CDR3 length is 15 residues. Per germline, CDR1 GTSNPN and CDR2 SVGIG (reference sequence). Trimming removed 5 bases at V and 4 bases at J, with 20 bases between. CDR3 DNA sequence: TGTGCCTGGGGTGCGCGTCGGGGGGAGGGCTATGGCTACACCTTC. Translated, it gives CAWGARRGEGYGYTF.

The V and J genes are TRBV30 and TRBJ1-1; D is possibly TRBD1 (5 bases). The CDR3 sequence is 12 residues long. Trimming took 3 bases from V and 11 from J, leaving 16 bases between them. Germline CDR1 is GTSNPN and CDR2 is SVGIG (reference sequence). The CDR3 region has the DNA TGTGCCTGGAGAATGGGGACTCTTGGGGCTTTCTTT. Its protein is CAWRMGTLGAFF.

V and J are TRBV4-1 and TRBJ2-3, with 9 bases aligning to TRBD2. The V and J ends lost 6 bases and 4 bases, in that order; junction bases with no gene match: 11. CDR3 size: 16 residues. Germline values: CDR1 MGHRA, CDR2 YSYEKL. As DNA, the CDR3 is TGCGCCAGCAGTCCGCGGTTGCGGGGGGGCGCAGATACGCAGTATTTT. It translates to CASSPRLRGGADTQYF.

The CDR3 DNA is TGTGCCAGTAGTATGGGAGGAAACTATGGCTACACCTTC. Its translation is CASSMGGNYGYTF. This chain links TRBV19 with TRBJ1-2; no clear D. The CDR3 totals 13 residues. Germline-derived CDR1 and CDR2 are LNHDA and SQIVND (reference sequence). Trimming cost V 3 bases and J 2 bases, with 7 bases left between them.

The chain joins TRBV5-1 to TRBJ1-1; maybe TRBD1 (6 bases). V was pared by 3 bases and J by 0 bases, with 12 bases between. Germline values: CDR1 SGHRS, CDR2 YFSETQ. This CDR3 has 15 residues. CDR3 amino acids: CASSSGDTMNTEAFF. In DNA form, the CDR3 reads TGCGCCAGCAGCTCCGGGGACACTATGAACACTGAAGCTTTCTTT.

This clone has more than one count but fewer than ten. The V and J genes are TRBV28 and TRBJ1-2; 12 positions match TRBD1. Germline V gene sequence: CDR1 MDHEN, CDR2 SYDVKM. The length of the CDR3 is 17 residues. J lost 7 bases, V lost 0 bases, and 9 bases had no gene match. The CDR3: CASSLWHQGQGARGYTF. The CDR3 DNA is TGTGCCAGCAGTTTATGGCATCAGGGACAGGGGGCGCGTGGCTACACCTTC.

V is TRBV6-5 and J is TRBJ2-7; possibly TRBD1 for D (6 bases). The CDR3 is made up of 13 amino acids. Trimming took off 6 bases at V and 3 bases at J, with 12 bases between the two ends. The germline V gene has CDR1 MNHEY and CDR2 SVGAGI. CDR3 DNA: TGTGCCAGCAGCCGGACAGTTCTCTACGAGCAGTACTTC. Its translation is CASSRTVLYEQYF.

This chain connects TRBV19 to TRBJ2-3; TRBD2 aligns across 12 bases. The CDR3 loop spans 18 amino acids. Germline loops: CDR1 LNHDA, CDR2 SQIVND (reference sequence). J lost 6 bases, V lost 1 base, and 11 bases had no gene match. The CDR3 region is CASSIVYASGGALDTQYF. The CDR3 DNA follows: TGTGCCAGTAGTATAGTCTACGCTAGCGGGGGGGCTCTCGATACGCAGTATTTT.

The chain couples TRBV7-8 to TRBJ2-5; 8 nucleotides agree with TRBD2. The trim removed 5 bases at V and 4 bases at J, leaving 9 bases unmatched. The CDR3 sequence is 15 residues long. The germline gives CDR1 SGHVS, CDR2 FQNEAQ. The CDR3 nucleotides read TGTGCCAGCAGCCATCCCCGGGGGGGCTCAGAGACCCAGTACTTC. This codes for CASSHPRGGSETQYF.

V is TRBV4-3 and J is TRBJ2-7, with 12 bases identical to TRBD2. Germline V gives CDR1 LGHNA, CDR2 YSLEER. The ends lost 2 bases at V and 5 bases at J; junction bases unmatched: 4. CDR3 length: 15 amino acids. The CDR3 DNA follows: TGCGCCAGCAGCCAAAGACTAGCGGGAGTCCACGAGCAGTACTTC. Its translation: CASSQRLAGVHEQYF.